A single sample gave rise to the 6 T cell receptor beta chains below, sequenced in a study of blood T cell repertoires in COVID-19. TCRdb's table, derived via immunoSEQ multiplex PCR, lists solely in-frame clones and lacks some. The sample carries roughly 200,000 clones, roughly 80% recorded once. The sample taken for sequencing was PBMCs or T cells enriched from blood (not recorded which). These receptors were collected from a woman between 50 and 59 years old who had been exposed to COVID-19.

This chain links TRBV6-5 with TRBJ1-1; D call uncertain. The CDR3 has 12 residues. The germline V gene has CDR1 MNHEY and CDR2 SVGAGI. The ends were cut back, 6 bases at V and 7 bases at J, with 12 bases in the middle. Written as DNA, the CDR3 is TGTGCCAGCAGCTCCCAGACGGGTGAAGCTTTCTTT. This codes for CASSSQTGEAFF.

The chain links TRBV28 to TRBJ1-1, with a possible D match to TRBD1 (6 bases). The V gene's germline CDR1 is MDHEN and CDR2 SYDVKM. V was cut by 4 bases and J by 6 bases, with 12 bases left in between. The CDR3 has 13 amino acids. CDR3 DNA sequence: TGTGCCAGCAGTTACCAACAGGGACCTGAAGCTTTCTTT. This translates into CASSYQQGPEAFF. The variable domain in full, with the rest retrieved from reference TRBV28 and TRBJ1-1, is DVKVTQSSRYLVKRTGEKVFLECVQDMDHENMFWYRQDPGLGLRLIYFSYDVKMKEKGDIPEGYSVSREKKERFSLILESASTNQTSMYLCASSYQQGPEAFFGQGTRLTVV.

The V gene is TRBV5-1, the J gene TRBJ1-2, with 7 bases fitting TRBD1. CDR1 SGHRS and CDR2 YFSETQ come from the germline V gene. The CDR3 length is 13 residues. The ends lost 2 bases at V and 4 bases at J; junction bases unmatched: 2. As DNA, the CDR3 is TGCGCCAGCAGCTTTGACAGGGTCTATGGCTACACCTTC. Encoded protein: CASSFDRVYGYTF.

The chain uses TRBV10-3 and TRBJ1-4; 11 bases are shared with TRBD1. This CDR3 contains 15 residues. With 8 bases clipped from V and 3 bases from J, the junction kept 5 bases outside the gene matches. Per germline, CDR1 ENHRY and CDR2 SYGVKD. Written as DNA, the CDR3 is TGTGCCATCTCCCGGACAGGGGGCTCTAATGAAAAACTGTTTTTT. It is translated as CAISRTGGSNEKLFF.

V is TRBV6-1 and J is TRBJ1-2; 9 positions agree with TRBD1. V dropped 0 bases and J dropped 3; count of bases not matched to a gene: 2. The CDR3 runs 15 residues. CDR1 MNHNS and CDR2 SASEGT come from the germline V gene. The CDR3 protein is CASSEAQGADYGYTF. The CDR3 DNA sequence: TGTGCCAGCAGTGAAGCACAGGGGGCGGACTATGGCTACACCTTC.

Turning to this clone: This sample includes further DNA sequences coding for the same CDR3. The genes are TRBV18 and TRBJ2-3; D is uncertain. This CDR3 comprises 13 residues. V lost 3 bases to trimming and J lost 0 bases, with 4 bases between them. CDR1 KGHSH and CDR2 LQKENI come from the germline V gene. DNA of the CDR3: TGTGCCAGCTCACCCTCTAGCACAGATACGCAGTATTTT. Its translation: CASSPSSTDTQYF.